A selection of T cell receptor beta chains follows, all from one sample in a study of cytomegalovirus exposure and HLA in healthy donors. Measured with immunoSEQ multiplex PCR; TCRdb has only the in-frame clones, and not every one. The sample consists of 150,000 to 200,000 clones, approximately 83% of them appearing once. The sample consisted of PBMCs. These receptors all come from a man aged 18 to 30 in good health and CMV-seropositive. Each CDR3 is given with its conserved first and last residue. Fields, in order: clone size, V gene, J gene, D gene, CDR3 protein, CDR3 DNA. The D gene is left open where the match is weak. Part of the rows lack a size; the others show once, few, many or a class for expanded clones.

size: -
V: TRBV7-2
J: TRBJ1-2
D: -
CDR3: CASSLGVRVYGYTF
DNA: TGTGCCAGCAGCTTAGGGGTCCGGGTCTATGGCTACACCTTC

size: -
V: TRBV7-9
J: TRBJ1-4
D: TRBD1
CDR3: CASSGGTGVNEKLFF
DNA: TGTGCCAGCAGCGGAGGGACAGGGGTGAATGAAAAACTGTTTTTT

size: -
V: TRBV5-1
J: TRBJ1-6
D: -
CDR3: CASSLAGDNSPLHF
DNA: TGCGCCAGCAGCTTGGCCGGGGATAATTCACCCCTCCACTTT

size: -
V: TRBV4-1
J: TRBJ1-4
D: -
CDR3: CASSQDGGGGGLFF
DNA: TGCGCCAGCAGCCAAGATGGGGGCGGGGGGGGGCTGTTTTTT

size: -
V: TRBV5-1
J: TRBJ1-1
D: TRBD1
CDR3: CASSLGQGAFF
DNA: TGCGCCAGCAGCCTAGGACAGGGAGCTTTCTTT

size: -
V: TRBV12-5
J: TRBJ1-4
D: -
CDR3: CASGPDAGPTNEKLFF
DNA: TGTGCTAGTGGACCGGACGCAGGGCCAACTAATGAAAAACTGTTTTTT

size: -
V: TRBV5-1
J: TRBJ1-2
D: -
CDR3: CASSLGQPYGYTF
DNA: TGCGCCAGCAGCCTTGGACAGCCCTATGGCTACACCTTC

size: -
V: TRBV9
J: TRBJ2-2
D: -
CDR3: CASSINTGELFF
DNA: TGTGCCAGCAGCATAAACACCGGGGAGCTGTTTTTT

size: -
V: TRBV7-9
J: TRBJ2-3
D: -
CDR3: CASCSPGTLAINTQYF
DNA: TGTGCCAGCTGCTCCCCCGGGACTTTGGCGATAAATACGCAGTATTTT

size: -
V: TRBV30
J: TRBJ1-1
D: TRBD1
CDR3: CAWSRAGGLPEAFF
DNA: TGTGCCTGGAGTCGGGCAGGGGGTCTTCCTGAAGCTTTCTTT

size: -
V: TRBV7-9
J: TRBJ1-2
D: -
CDR3: CASSLEGGTAGYTF
DNA: TGTGCCAGCAGCTTAGAGGGGGGGACTGCGGGCTACACCTTC

size: few
V: TRBV5-4
J: TRBJ1-6
D: -
CDR3: CASSLWGAGSPLHF
DNA: TGTGCCAGCAGCTTGTGGGGCGCGGGGTCACCCCTCCACTTT

size: -
V: TRBV2
J: TRBJ1-5
D: -
CDR3: CASGGQPNQPQHF
DNA: TGTGCCAGCGGAGGACAGCCCAATCAGCCCCAGCATTTT

size: -
V: TRBV11-3
J: TRBJ2-7
D: -
CDR3: CASSLDRYEQYF
DNA: TGTGCCAGCAGCTTAGACAGATACGAGCAGTACTTC

size: -
V: TRBV7-6
J: TRBJ1-2
D: TRBD1
CDR3: CASSLGGTDYGYTF
DNA: TGTGCCAGCAGCTTAGGGGGGACAGACTATGGCTACACCTTC

size: -
V: TRBV7-7
J: TRBJ2-7
D: TRBD2
CDR3: CASTTGERGRRYEEQYF
DNA: TGTGCCAGCACCACGGGTGAGCGGGGGAGGCGCTACGAAGAGCAGTACTTC

size: -
V: TRBV5-4
J: TRBJ2-3
D: TRBD2
CDR3: CASSLVAGDASDTQYF
DNA: TGTGCCAGCAGCTTGGTAGCGGGGGATGCGTCAGATACGCAGTATTTT

size: -
V: TRBV7-9
J: TRBJ1-2
D: -
CDR3: CASSTPRQFSYGYTF
DNA: TGTGCCAGCAGCACCCCTCGACAGTTTTCCTATGGCTACACCTTC

size: -
V: TRBV19
J: TRBJ2-1
D: TRBD2
CDR3: CASSSRGLAENEQFF
DNA: TGTGCCAGTAGTTCCAGGGGACTAGCGGAGAATGAGCAGTTCTTC

size: -
V: TRBV4-3
J: TRBJ2-1
D: -
CDR3: CASSHDYLDYNEQFF
DNA: TGCGCCAGCAGCCACGACTACCTAGACTACAATGAGCAGTTCTTC

size: -
V: TRBV5-1
J: TRBJ2-1
D: TRBD2
CDR3: CASSPGRGGYNEQFF
DNA: TGCGCCAGCAGCCCGGGGAGGGGAGGATACAATGAGCAGTTCTTC

size: -
V: TRBV6-6
J: TRBJ2-5
D: TRBD2
CDR3: CASSVRGEQETQYF
DNA: TGTGCCAGCAGTGTTCGGGGGGAACAAGAGACCCAGTACTTC

size: -
V: TRBV27
J: TRBJ1-1
D: -
CDR3: CASSFLAANTEAFF
DNA: TGTGCCAGCAGTTTTCTGGCGGCGAACACTGAAGCTTTCTTT

size: -
V: TRBV18
J: TRBJ2-5
D: -
CDR3: CASSPPVQGIEETQYF
DNA: TGTGCCAGCTCACCACCGGTGCAGGGAATTGAAGAGACCCAGTACTTC

size: -
V: TRBV5-1
J: TRBJ1-3
D: TRBD1
CDR3: CASSLAGGDRAGNTIYF
DNA: TGCGCCAGCAGCTTGGCCGGGGGGGACAGGGCTGGAAACACCATATATTTT

size: -
V: TRBV27
J: TRBJ1-6
D: TRBD1
CDR3: CASRVTGDRNSPLHF
DNA: TGTGCCAGCAGGGTGACAGGGGACCGTAATTCACCCCTCCACTTT

size: -
V: TRBV27
J: TRBJ1-2
D: TRBD1
CDR3: CASSPTGGWYGYTF
DNA: TGTGCCAGCAGCCCTACAGGGGGTTGGTATGGCTACACCTTC

size: -
V: TRBV7-8
J: TRBJ2-3
D: TRBD1
CDR3: CASSPLQGQSTDTQYF
DNA: TGTGCCAGCAGCCCGCTCCAGGGACAGAGCACAGATACGCAGTATTTT

size: -
V: TRBV18
J: TRBJ2-7
D: TRBD1
CDR3: CASSFGTGSPYEQYF
DNA: TGTGCCAGCTCGTTCGGGACAGGCTCCCCGTACGAGCAGTACTTC

size: -
V: TRBV15
J: TRBJ1-5
D: -
CDR3: CATSRDQNQPQHF
DNA: TGTGCCACCAGCAGAGATCAGAATCAGCCCCAGCATTTT

size: -
V: TRBV4-1
J: TRBJ1-1
D: TRBD1
CDR3: CASSQNRGQNTEAFF
DNA: TGCGCCAGCAGCCAAAACAGGGGGCAAAACACTGAAGCTTTCTTT

size: -
V: TRBV10-1
J: TRBJ1-6
D: -
CDR3: CASSDGTRTYNSPLHF
DNA: TGCGCCAGCAGTGACGGGACAAGGACCTATAATTCACCCCTCCACTTT

size: -
V: TRBV23-1
J: TRBJ1-1
D: TRBD1
CDR3: CASSRKEDRDGAFF
DNA: TGCGCCAGCAGTCGGAAAGAGGACAGGGATGGAGCTTTCTTT

size: -
V: TRBV5-1
J: TRBJ2-3
D: -
CDR3: CASSLELSTDTQYF
DNA: TGCGCCAGCAGCTTGGAGCTCAGCACAGATACGCAGTATTTT

size: -
V: TRBV10-3
J: TRBJ1-5
D: TRBD1
CDR3: CAISAAAQGPNQPQHF
DNA: TGTGCCATCAGCGCCGCGGCACAGGGGCCGAATCAGCCCCAGCATTTT

size: -
V: TRBV5-6
J: TRBJ2-7
D: TRBD1
CDR3: CASSLAGQGTLEQYF
DNA: TGTGCCAGCAGCTTGGCCGGACAGGGGACCCTCGAGCAGTACTTC

size: -
V: TRBV5-1
J: TRBJ1-2
D: -
CDR3: CASSLAWGRYGYTF
DNA: TGCGCCAGCAGCTTGGCTTGGGGCCGCTATGGCTACACCTTC

size: -
V: TRBV5-5
J: TRBJ1-6
D: -
CDR3: CASSFLASSYNSPLHF
DNA: TGTGCCAGCAGCTTCTTGGCCAGCTCCTATAATTCACCCCTCCACTTT

size: -
V: TRBV29-1
J: TRBJ2-4
D: -
CDR3: CSRRTRDKNIQYF
DNA: TGCAGCCGGCGGACCAGGGACAAAAACATTCAGTACTTC

size: few
V: TRBV5-6
J: TRBJ1-2
D: TRBD1
CDR3: CASSLGTAKIYGYTF
DNA: TGTGCCAGCAGCCTAGGGACAGCTAAGATATATGGCTACACCTTC

size: -
V: TRBV7-9
J: TRBJ1-2
D: -
CDR3: CASSFIGNYGYTF
DNA: TGTGCCAGCAGCTTTATCGGGAACTATGGCTACACCTTC

size: -
V: TRBV4-1
J: TRBJ2-2
D: TRBD2
CDR3: CASSQESRGANTGELFF
DNA: TGCGCCAGCAGCCAAGAATCGCGGGGGGCCAACACCGGGGAGCTGTTTTTT

size: -
V: TRBV9
J: TRBJ2-7
D: TRBD1
CDR3: CASDRTGGYEQYF
DNA: TGTGCCAGCGACCGGACAGGGGGGTACGAGCAGTACTTC

size: -
V: TRBV5-1
J: TRBJ2-5
D: TRBD1
CDR3: CASSMEALTGPETQYF
DNA: TGCGCCAGCAGCATGGAGGCCCTGACAGGGCCGGAGACCCAGTACTTC

size: -
V: TRBV7-2
J: TRBJ1-4
D: TRBD1
CDR3: CASSPPAGGTEKLFF
DNA: TGTGCCAGCAGCCCCCCCGCAGGGGGCACTGAAAAACTGTTTTTT

size: -
V: TRBV7-9
J: TRBJ1-2
D: TRBD1
CDR3: CASSLGQGGYGYTF
DNA: TGTGCCAGCAGCTTAGGGCAGGGGGGCTATGGCTACACCTTC

size: -
V: TRBV9
J: TRBJ1-1
D: -
CDR3: CASSTGSNTEAFF
DNA: TGTGCCAGCAGCACCGGGTCGAACACTGAAGCTTTCTTT

size: -
V: TRBV28
J: TRBJ1-5
D: TRBD1
CDR3: CASRTGGLSNQPQHF
DNA: TGTGCCAGCAGAACAGGGGGCCTCAGCAATCAGCCCCAGCATTTT

size: -
V: TRBV15
J: TRBJ2-2
D: -
CDR3: CATSREINSNTGELFF
DNA: TGTGCCACCAGCAGAGAGATAAACTCGAACACCGGGGAGCTGTTTTTT

size: -
V: TRBV13
J: TRBJ2-1
D: TRBD2
CDR3: CASSLAGLAGEQFF
DNA: TGTGCCAGCAGCTTAGCGGGACTAGCGGGGGAGCAGTTCTTC

size: -
V: TRBV6-1
J: TRBJ2-7
D: TRBD2
CDR3: CASSGLAGGLNEQYF
DNA: TGTGCCAGCAGTGGACTAGCGGGGGGCCTCAACGAGCAGTACTTC

size: once
V: TRBV10-1
J: TRBJ2-3
D: -
CDR3: CASRDGTSGADTQYF
DNA: TGCGCCAGCAGAGACGGGACATCAGGGGCGGATACGCAGTATTTT

size: -
V: TRBV2
J: TRBJ2-7
D: -
CDR3: CASSEWGRESSYEQYF
DNA: TGTGCCAGCAGTGAATGGGGGCGGGAGAGCTCCTACGAGCAGTACTTC

size: -
V: TRBV7-9
J: TRBJ1-1
D: -
CDR3: CASSPTPEAEAFF
DNA: TGTGCCAGCAGCCCAACGCCCGAGGCTGAAGCTTTCTTT

size: -
V: TRBV18
J: TRBJ1-2
D: -
CDR3: CASSPKTDSGYTF
DNA: TGTGCCAGCTCACCCAAGACGGACAGTGGCTACACCTTC

size: -
V: TRBV15
J: TRBJ2-3
D: -
CDR3: CATSTGAGLADTQYF
DNA: TGTGCCACCAGCACCGGCGCGGGGTTGGCAGATACGCAGTATTTT

size: -
V: TRBV18
J: TRBJ2-5
D: TRBD1
CDR3: CASSPPGQSQETQYF
DNA: TGTGCCAGCTCACCACCGGGACAGTCCCAAGAGACCCAGTACTTC

size: -
V: TRBV30
J: TRBJ2-7
D: TRBD1
CDR3: CAWDRVGYEQYF
DNA: TGTGCCTGGGACAGGGTAGGCTACGAGCAGTACTTC

size: -
V: TRBV19
J: TRBJ2-5
D: -
CDR3: CASSIVRGSLETQYF
DNA: TGTGCCAGTAGTATAGTCAGAGGGTCCCTGGAGACCCAGTACTTC

size: once
V: TRBV7-6
J: TRBJ2-3
D: TRBD2
CDR3: CASSLALAGATDTQYF
DNA: TGTGCCAGCAGCTTAGCTCTAGCGGGGGCCACAGATACGCAGTATTTT